Following are 21 T cell receptor beta chains from one sample sequenced in a study of shared clonotypes between healthy human individuals. The method was immunoSEQ multiplex PCR; TCRdb's version includes in-frame clones alone and lacks a portion of them. The sample lists hundreds of thousands of clones, around 97% occurring once. The sample comprised naive CD4+ T cells sorted from blood. Regarding subset: CD45RA+ positively selected. The receptors come from a woman younger than 45 in good health.

This rearrangement joins TRBV7-9 to TRBJ1-1; D uncertain. The ends were cut back, 1 base at V and 3 bases at J, with 6 bases in the middle. The CDR3 has 13 residues. CDR1 is SEHNR and CDR2 is FQNEAQ in the germline V gene (reference sequence). The CDR3 loop reads CASSLGVYTEAFF. For the CDR3, the DNA is TGTGCCAGCAGCTTAGGGGTCTACACTGAAGCTTTCTTT.

The chain couples TRBV28 to TRBJ1-2; 8 bases fit TRBD1. CDR3 length: 13 amino acids. Germline V gives CDR1 MDHEN, CDR2 SYDVKM. V lost 9 bases to trimming and J lost 6 bases; unmatched junction nucleotides: 9. CDR3 in amino acids: CASLQGARNGYTF. The CDR3 region has the DNA TGTGCCAGTCTGCAGGGGGCGCGTAATGGCTACACCTTC.

The chain links TRBV27 to TRBJ2-5; tentative D call: TRBD1 (5 bases). CDR3 size: 14 residues. Between the trimmed V and J ends, which lost 3 bases and 2 bases, there was a span of 10 bases. Germline V gene sequence: CDR1 MNHEY, CDR2 SMNVEV (reference sequence). This chain's CDR3 is CASSFNRLQETQYF. Written as DNA, the CDR3 is TGTGCCAGCAGTTTCAACAGGCTTCAAGAGACCCAGTACTTC.

V and J are TRBV21-1 and TRBJ1-4; the D call of TRBD1 is as the table states it, not checked on the DNA. TRBV21-1 is a documented pseudogene. This CDR3 has 16 residues. CDR3 nucleotides: TGTGCCAGCAGCAAAGCAAGCGGGACAGGGTACGAAAAACTGTTTTTT. This translates into CASSKASGTGYEKLFF.

The chain carries TRBV2 and TRBJ1-1, with D perhaps matching TRBD1 (5 bases). CDR3 length equals 13 residues. Per the germline V gene, CDR1 is SNHLY and CDR2 is FYNNEI. The ends were cut back, 10 bases at V and 2 bases at J, with 14 bases in the middle. In DNA form, the CDR3 reads TGTGCCACCGACCCTGGGGACAACACTGAAGCTTTCTTT. Translated, it gives CATDPGDNTEAFF.

The chain links TRBV5-1 to TRBJ2-7; D is undetermined. The CDR3 spans 14 residues. The germline V gene has CDR1 SGHRS and CDR2 YFSETQ. V was shortened by 0 bases and J by 2 bases, with 9 bases between the two germline ends. CDR3 region: CASSLVSPTYEQYF. The CDR3 DNA reads as TGCGCCAGCAGCTTGGTCAGCCCTACCTACGAGCAGTACTTC.

The chain couples TRBV18 to TRBJ1-5; 7 bases line up with TRBD1. There are 13 residues in the CDR3. The germline gives CDR1 KGHSH, CDR2 LQKENI. The trim removed 5 bases at V and 3 bases at J, leaving 1 base unmatched. The CDR3 loop reads CASSGQDNQPQHF. CDR3 bases: TGTGCCAGCTCAGGACAGGACAATCAGCCCCAGCATTTT.

The rearrangement joins TRBV30 to TRBJ2-7; 8 bases match TRBD1. Germline loops: CDR1 GTSNPN, CDR2 SVGIG (reference sequence). The CDR3 loop spans 13 amino acids. Unmatched junction bases numbered 7, after V lost 4 bases and J lost 5 bases. The CDR3 region has the DNA TGTGCCTGGATAAAGGCAGGGGGCCACGAGCAGTACTTC. Translated, it gives CAWIKAGGHEQYF.

The rearrangement joins TRBV27 to TRBJ2-1; D gene uncertain. The V gene's germline CDR1 is MNHEY and CDR2 SMNVEV (reference sequence). Trimming took off 6 bases at V and 9 bases at J, with 15 bases between the two ends. This CDR3 has 13 residues. CDR3 loop: CASSPMGFGEQFF. CDR3 bases: TGTGCCAGCAGCCCTATGGGTTTTGGTGAGCAGTTCTTC.

A remark on this clone: The same CDR3 arises from other DNA sequences in this sample as well. The rearrangement joins TRBV27 to TRBJ2-1; no clear D gene. CDR1 is MNHEY and CDR2 is SMNVEV in the germline V gene (reference sequence). The CDR3 contains 13 residues. Between the trimmed V and J ends, which lost 6 bases and 2 bases, there was a span of 8 bases. In DNA form, the CDR3 reads TGTGCCAGCAGCCTTAGTCCCTACAATGAGCAGTTCTTC. As protein: CASSLSPYNEQFF.

This chain uses TRBV28 with TRBJ2-7; tentative D call: TRBD2 (6 bases). V was trimmed by 5 bases and J by 2 bases, leaving 10 bases between them. The germline V gene encodes CDR1 MDHEN and CDR2 SYDVKM. This CDR3 is built from 13 residues. CDR3 amino acids: CASSPGLTYEQYF. The CDR3 bases are TGTGCCAGCAGTCCTGGACTAACCTACGAGCAGTACTTC.

The genes are TRBV5-1 and TRBJ1-1, with D perhaps TRBD1 (5 bases). In germline, CDR1 is SGHRS, CDR2 YFSETQ. V lost 2 bases to trimming and J lost 3 bases, with 14 bases between them. The CDR3 contains 15 residues. The CDR3 protein is CASSLNAGGDTEAFF. The CDR3 nucleotides read TGCGCCAGCAGCTTAAACGCTGGAGGGGACACTGAAGCTTTCTTT.

The J gene is TRBJ2-7, the V gene TRBV5-1, with 7 bases fitting TRBD1. The CDR3 runs 17 residues. Germline V gene sequence: CDR1 SGHRS, CDR2 YFSETQ. J lost 0 bases, V lost 3 bases, and 12 bases had no gene match. CDR3 amino acids: CASSWGMSGQPSYEQYF. DNA for the CDR3: TGCGCCAGCAGCTGGGGGATGTCGGGACAGCCCTCCTACGAGCAGTACTTC.

The chain uses TRBV6-6 and TRBJ1-6; a possible D gene is TRBD1 (5 bases). Germline V lookup: CDR1 MNHNY, CDR2 SVGAGI (reference sequence). This CDR3 has 16 amino acids. The ends were cut back, 6 bases at V and 14 bases at J, with 26 bases in the middle. The CDR3 protein is CASSPTTLDDRGALHF. The CDR3 bases are TGTGCCAGCAGCCCTACGACCCTGGACGACCGGGGGGCCCTCCACTTT.

The chain couples TRBV5-1 to TRBJ2-7; the match to TRBD2 covers 14 bases. The germline gives CDR1 SGHRS, CDR2 YFSETQ. The CDR3 runs 18 residues. The J segment lost 4 bases and the V segment lost 4 bases, leaving 13 bases of the junction unmatched. The CDR3 sequence: CASSPEGTSGRGVYEQYF. Written as DNA, the CDR3 is TGCGCCAGCAGCCCTGAGGGGACTAGCGGGAGAGGGGTGTACGAGCAGTACTTC.

The chain couples TRBV18 to TRBJ1-1; no firm D call. Germline loops: CDR1 KGHSH, CDR2 LQKENI. The ends were cut back, 2 bases at V and 0 bases at J, with 7 bases in the middle. The CDR3 consists of 14 residues. This CDR3 reads CASSPFPVNTEAFF. Written as DNA, the CDR3 is TGTGCCAGCTCACCATTCCCAGTGAACACTGAAGCTTTCTTT. Full variable domain (missing parts from reference TRBV18 and TRBJ1-1): NAGVMQNPRHLVRRRGQEARLRCSPMKGHSHVYWYRQLPEEGLKFMVYLQKENIIDESGMPKERFSAEFPKEGPSILRIQQVVRGDSAAYFCASSPFPVNTEAFFGQGTRLTVV.

The chain joins TRBV28 to TRBJ2-3, with 12 bases fitting TRBD2. Trimming removed 4 bases from V and 6 bases from J; junction bases left unmatched: 11. CDR1 MDHEN and CDR2 SYDVKM come from the germline V gene. This CDR3 is 17 amino acids long. The CDR3: CASSSSRLAGVADTQYF. In DNA, the CDR3 is TGTGCCAGCAGTTCCTCCCGACTAGCGGGAGTGGCTGATACGCAGTATTTT.

This chain joins TRBV28 and TRBJ1-4, with D possibly matching TRBD1 (5 bases). The germline CDR1 and CDR2 sequences are MDHEN and SYDVKM. V was shortened by 8 bases and J by 2 bases, with 15 bases between the two germline ends. The CDR3 runs to 15 residues. The CDR3 here is CASYGADDTNEKLFF. The DNA of the CDR3 is TGTGCCAGCTACGGGGCGGACGATACTAATGAAAAACTGTTTTTT.

The V and J genes are TRBV21-1 and TRBJ1-1; the table's D call of TRBD1 was not tested on the DNA. TRBV21-1 is recorded as a pseudogene. The CDR3 sequence is 13 residues long. The CDR3 reads CASRGQVNTEAFF. The CDR3 DNA is TGTGCCAGCAGGGGACAGGTGAACACTGAAGCTTTCTTT.

This clone was seen only once. V and J are TRBV7-9 and TRBJ2-5, with D hard to call. Germline V gives CDR1 SEHNR, CDR2 FQNEAQ (reference sequence). CDR3 size: 15 residues. The V and J ends lost 0 bases and 5 bases respectively, with 13 bases between them. CDR3 sequence: CASSLAIAVWETQYF. The CDR3 DNA reads TGTGCCAGCAGCTTAGCTATCGCAGTCTGGGAGACCCAGTACTTC.

The chain carries TRBV28 and TRBJ2-1, with 8 positions matching TRBD1. Looked up from germline, CDR1 is MDHEN and CDR2 is SYDVKM. CDR3 size: 16 residues. V gave up 3 bases and J gave up 1 base; unmatched junction bases: 5. CDR3 region: CASSLPGTGSYNEQFF. The CDR3 DNA follows: TGTGCCAGCAGTTTGCCCGGGACAGGATCCTACAATGAGCAGTTCTTC.